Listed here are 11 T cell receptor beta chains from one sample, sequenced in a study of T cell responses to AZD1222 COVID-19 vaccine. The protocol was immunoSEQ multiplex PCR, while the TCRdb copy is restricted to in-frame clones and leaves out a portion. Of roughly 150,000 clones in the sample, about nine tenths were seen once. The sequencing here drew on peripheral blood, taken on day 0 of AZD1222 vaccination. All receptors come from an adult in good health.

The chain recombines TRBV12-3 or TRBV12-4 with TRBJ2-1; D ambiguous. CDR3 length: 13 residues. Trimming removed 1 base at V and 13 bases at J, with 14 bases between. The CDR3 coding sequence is TGTGCCAGCAGTTTAGGGGTCAACCAAGGTCAGTTCTTC. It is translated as CASSLGVNQGQFF.

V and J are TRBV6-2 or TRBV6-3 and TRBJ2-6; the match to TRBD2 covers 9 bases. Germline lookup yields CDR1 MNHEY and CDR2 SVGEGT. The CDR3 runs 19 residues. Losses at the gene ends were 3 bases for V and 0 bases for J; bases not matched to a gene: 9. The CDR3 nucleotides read TGTGCCAGCAGTTATGATGTGCGACTAGCGGCCTCTGGGGCCAACGTCCTGACTTTC. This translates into CASSYDVRLAASGANVLTF.

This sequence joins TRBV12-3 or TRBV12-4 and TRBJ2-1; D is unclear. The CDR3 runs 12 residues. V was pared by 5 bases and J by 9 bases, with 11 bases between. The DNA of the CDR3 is TGTGCCAGCAGTGACGAAAAGATTGAGCAGTTCTTC. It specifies CASSDEKIEQFF.

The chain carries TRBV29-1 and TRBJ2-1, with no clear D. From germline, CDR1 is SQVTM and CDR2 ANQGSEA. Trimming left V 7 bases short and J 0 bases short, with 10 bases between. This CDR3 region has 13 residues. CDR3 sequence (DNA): TGCAGCGGCCGGCCTCTCTCCTACAATGAGCAGTTCTTC. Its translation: CSGRPLSYNEQFF.

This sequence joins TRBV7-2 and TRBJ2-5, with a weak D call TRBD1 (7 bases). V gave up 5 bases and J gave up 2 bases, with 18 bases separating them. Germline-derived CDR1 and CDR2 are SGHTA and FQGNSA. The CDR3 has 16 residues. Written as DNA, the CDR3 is TGTGCCAGCAGCCTTGACGGCGGGACAGTTCAAGAGACCCAGTACTTC. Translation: CASSLDGGTVQETQYF. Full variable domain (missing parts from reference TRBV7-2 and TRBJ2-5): GAGVSQSPSNKVTEKGKDVELRCDPISGHTALYWYRQSLGQGLEFLIYFQGNSAPDKSGLPSDRFSAERTGGSVSTLTIQRTQQEDSAVYLCASSLDGGTVQETQYFGPGTRLLVL.

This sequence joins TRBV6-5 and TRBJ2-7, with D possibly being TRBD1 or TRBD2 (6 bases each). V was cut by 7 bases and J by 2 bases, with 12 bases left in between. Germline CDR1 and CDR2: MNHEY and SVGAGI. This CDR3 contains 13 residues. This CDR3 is CASNKGGPYEQYF. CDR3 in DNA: TGTGCCAGCAACAAAGGGGGGCCCTACGAGCAGTACTTC.

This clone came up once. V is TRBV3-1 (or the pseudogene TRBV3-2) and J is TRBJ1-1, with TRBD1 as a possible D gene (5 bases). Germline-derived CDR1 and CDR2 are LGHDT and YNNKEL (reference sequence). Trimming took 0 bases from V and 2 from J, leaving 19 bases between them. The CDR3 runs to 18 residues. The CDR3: CASSQESEVWGSNTEAFF. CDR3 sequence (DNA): TGTGCCAGCAGCCAAGAAAGCGAAGTGTGGGGGTCAAACACTGAAGCTTTCTTT.

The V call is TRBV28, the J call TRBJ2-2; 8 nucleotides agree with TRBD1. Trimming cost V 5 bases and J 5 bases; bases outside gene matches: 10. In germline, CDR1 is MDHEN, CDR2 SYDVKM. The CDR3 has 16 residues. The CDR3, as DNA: TGTGCCAGCAGTCCACGGGCAGGGGGCGCGACCGGGGAGCTGTTTTTT. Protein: CASSPRAGGATGELFF.

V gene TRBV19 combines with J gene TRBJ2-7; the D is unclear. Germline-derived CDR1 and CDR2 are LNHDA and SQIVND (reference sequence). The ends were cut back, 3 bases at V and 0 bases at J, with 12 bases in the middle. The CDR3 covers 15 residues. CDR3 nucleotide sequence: TGTGCCAGTAGTATTCAGACCGACGGCTCCTACGAGCAGTACTTC. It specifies CASSIQTDGSYEQYF.

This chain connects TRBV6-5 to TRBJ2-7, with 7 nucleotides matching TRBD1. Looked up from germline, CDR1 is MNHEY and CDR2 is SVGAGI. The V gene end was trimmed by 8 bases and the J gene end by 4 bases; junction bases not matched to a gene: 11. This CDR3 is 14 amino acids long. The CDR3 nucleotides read TGTGCCAGCGACAACAGGGGCCCCGGATACGAGCAGTACTTC. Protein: CASDNRGPGYEQYF.

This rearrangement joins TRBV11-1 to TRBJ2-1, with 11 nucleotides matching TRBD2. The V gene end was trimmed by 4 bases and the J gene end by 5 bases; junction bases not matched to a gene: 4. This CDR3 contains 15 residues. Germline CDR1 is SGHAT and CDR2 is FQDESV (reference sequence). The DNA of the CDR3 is TGTGCCAGCAGCTCACCGGGACTAGCGGACAATGAGCAGTTCTTC. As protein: CASSSPGLADNEQFF.